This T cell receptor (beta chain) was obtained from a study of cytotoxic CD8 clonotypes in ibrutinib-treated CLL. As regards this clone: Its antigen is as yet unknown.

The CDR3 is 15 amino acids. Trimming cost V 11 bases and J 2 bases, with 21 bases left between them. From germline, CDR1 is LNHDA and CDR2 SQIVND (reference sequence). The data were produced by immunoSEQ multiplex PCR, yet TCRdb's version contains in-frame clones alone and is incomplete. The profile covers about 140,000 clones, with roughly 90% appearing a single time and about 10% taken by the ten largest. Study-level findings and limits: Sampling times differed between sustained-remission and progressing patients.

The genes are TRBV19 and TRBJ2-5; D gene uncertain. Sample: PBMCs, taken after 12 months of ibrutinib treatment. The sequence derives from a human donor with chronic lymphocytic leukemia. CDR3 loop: CAAKTRVGSQETQYF. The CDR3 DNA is TGTGCCGCAAAGACAAGGGTAGGCTCTCAAGAGACCCAGTACTTC.